These 30 T cell receptor beta chains came from one sample sequenced in a study of T-cell reconstitution after alpha-beta-depleted transplantation in children. TCRbeta library construction was performed incorporating unique molecular identifiers. One entry per CDR3 protein, called by TCRdb with MiXCR from the PCR reads. The sample lists 65,000 to 90,000 distinct CDR3 sequences; approximately 11% were seen once. Sequencing was performed on PBMCs, taken before TCRalphabeta/CD19-depleted stem cell transplant. The receptors derive from a boy between 5 and 17 years old with acute myeloid leukemia, due to receive a stem cell transplant.

This clonotype came up many times. In nucleotides, the CDR3 is TGCGCCAGCAGCTTGTATGGGTCTTTCTCCTACGAGCAGTACTTC. Its protein product is CASSLYGSFSYEQYF. This sequence joins TRBV5-1 and TRBJ2-7; D not resolved. With 1 base removed from V and 0 bases from J, the gap between germline ends came to 11 bases. From germline, CDR1 is SGHRS and CDR2 YFSETQ. CDR3 length: 15 residues.

This clonotype came up many times. V and J are TRBV7-9 and TRBJ1-1; the D is unclear. The germline CDR1 and CDR2 sequences are SEHNR and FQNEAQ (reference sequence). The V end was cut by 5 bases, the J end by 1 base, with 11 bases between. This CDR3 region has 14 residues. As DNA, the CDR3 is TGTGCCAGCAGCCTGTACGACACGAACACTGAAGCTTTCTTT. Its translation is CASSLYDTNTEAFF.

This clonotype was observed many times. The rearrangement joins TRBV5-6 to TRBJ2-7; no clear D gene. Germline V CDR1 and CDR2: SGHDT, YYEEEE. V gave up 1 base and J gave up 3 bases, with 8 bases separating them. CDR3 length: 13 amino acids. The CDR3 DNA is TGTGCCAGCAGCTTGTTATACAGCTACGAGCAGTACGTC. Residues: CASSLLYSYEQYV.

This clonotype has a count of ten or more. The CDR3 nucleotides are TGCGCCAGCAGGGGGGACGACAGCTACGAGCAGTACGTC. As protein: CASRGDDSYEQYV. The V and J genes are TRBV5-1 and TRBJ2-7; D is tentatively TRBD1 or TRBD2 (5 bases each). The CDR3 consists of 13 residues. Per germline, CDR1 SGHRS and CDR2 YFSETQ. Trimming stripped 5 bases from V and 3 bases from J, with 12 bases between.

The sample holds many counts of this clonotype. J is TRBJ1-5 and V is TRBV20-1; D remains unclear. The CDR3 has 15 residues. Germline V lookup: CDR1 DFQATT, CDR2 SNEGSKA (reference sequence). V was shortened by 0 bases and J by 6 bases, with 15 bases between the two germline ends. The CDR3 loop reads CSAREGQVGGQPQHF. Here the CDR3 DNA reads TGCAGTGCTAGAGAAGGGCAGGTGGGAGGTCAGCCCCAGCATTTT.

In this sample, this clonotype turned up many times. The genes are TRBV10-1 and TRBJ2-3, with D hard to call. V lost 0 bases, J lost 4 bases, and 5 bases lay in between. From germline, CDR1 is WNHNN and CDR2 SYGVQD (reference sequence). The CDR3 length is 13 residues. The CDR3 DNA follows: TGCGCCAGCAGTGAGTCTGGGGCAGATACGCAGTATTTT. Amino acid sequence: CASSESGADTQYF.

This clonotype was counted ten times or more. CDR3 region: CASSSDGPRGYTF. CDR3 DNA: TGCGCCAGCAGCTCGGACGGTCCTCGGGGCTACACCTTC. This sequence joins TRBV5-1 and TRBJ1-2, with D unresolved. The germline gives CDR1 SGHRS, CDR2 YFSETQ. The V and J ends lost 3 bases and 8 bases respectively, with 14 bases between them. The CDR3 has 13 amino acids.

This clonotype was seen at least ten times. The rearrangement uses TRBV29-1 and TRBJ2-5, with 7 bases aligning to TRBD1. CDR3 length equals 13 residues. The junction had 8 bases not matched to a gene; V was cut back by 8 bases and J by 2 bases. The V gene's germline CDR1 is SQVTM and CDR2 ANQGSEA. CDR3 amino acids: CSTGTALQETQYF. In DNA form, the CDR3 reads TGCAGCACCGGGACAGCCCTTCAAGAGACCCAGTACTTC.

This clonotype was found many times. For the CDR3, the DNA is TGTGCCAGCAGTCAGCAGGGGGGGGATACGCAGTATTTT. It codes for CASSQQGGDTQYF. The chain combines TRBV7-3 with TRBJ2-3; the D call may be TRBD1 or TRBD2 (7 bases each). The CDR3 runs to 13 residues. The germline V and J ends were trimmed by 6 bases and 6 bases, with 13 bases remaining between them. Germline V gives CDR1 SGHTA, CDR2 FQGTGA.

This clonotype was seen at least ten times. The genes are TRBV5-1 and TRBJ1-1; D is uncertain. V gave up 0 bases and J gave up 0 bases, with 9 bases separating them. Germline CDR1 and CDR2: SGHRS and YFSETQ. The CDR3 runs 15 residues. In DNA form, the CDR3 reads TGCGCCAGCAGCTTGGTGGGCGACATGAACACTGAAGCTTTCTTT. It translates to CASSLVGDMNTEAFF.

This clonotype has only a few counts. The CDR3: CASSLLKTSAETGELFF. DNA of the CDR3: TGTGCCAGCAGCCTATTAAAGACTAGCGCGGAAACCGGGGAGCTGTTTTTT. The chain combines TRBV3-1 with TRBJ2-2; 8 bases line up with TRBD2. V shed 4 bases, J shed 5 bases, and the junction held 12 bases outside the gene matches. This CDR3 comprises 17 residues. From germline, CDR1 is LGHDT and CDR2 YNNKEL (reference sequence).

Many counts were recorded for this clonotype. The rearrangement links TRBV25-1 to TRBJ2-7; D is uncertain. The CDR3 consists of 13 residues. Germline V CDR1 and CDR2: MGHDK, SYGVNS. Between the trimmed V and J ends, which lost 5 bases and 6 bases, there was a span of 14 bases. As DNA, the CDR3 is TGTGCCAGCAGTCAACTGCCGTCTGGCGAGCAGTACTTC. Protein product: CASSQLPSGEQYF.

V usage is TRBV12-5 and J usage is TRBJ1-1; possible D gene TRBD1, 5 bases. Looked up from germline, CDR1 is LGHNT and CDR2 is FRNRAP. Trimming cost V 2 bases and J 7 bases, with 17 bases left between them. This CDR3 is 15 amino acids long. CDR3 amino acids: CASGLPVRGVIEAFF. CDR3 bases: TGTGCTAGTGGTTTGCCAGTGCGGGGGGTGATTGAAGCTTTCTTT.

The chain links TRBV6-5 to TRBJ2-2, with a possible D match to TRBD2 (5 bases). From germline, CDR1 is MNHEY and CDR2 SVGAGI. The CDR3 is made up of 15 amino acids. The ends were cut back, 7 bases at V and 2 bases at J, with 14 bases in the middle. CDR3 residues: CASTHGLINTGELFF. In DNA form, the CDR3 reads TGTGCCAGCACCCACGGACTTATTAACACCGGGGAGCTGTTTTTT.

This clonotype was detected many times. The chain is built from TRBV5-1 and TRBJ2-7, with 10 bases matching TRBD1. Germline V CDR1 and CDR2: SGHRS, YFSETQ. V dropped 6 bases and J dropped 3; count of bases not matched to a gene: 3. The CDR3 is 13 residues long. In DNA, the CDR3 is TGCGCCAGCACTTGGGACAGGGGCTACGAGCAGTACGTC. Protein sequence: CASTWDRGYEQYV.

This chain connects TRBV15 to TRBJ2-1; TRBD2 might be the D (5 bases). CDR1 LNHNV and CDR2 YYDKDF come from the germline V gene (reference sequence). The CDR3 runs 13 residues. The V end lost 2 bases, the J end lost 10 bases, and 12 bases lay between the germline ends. CDR3 amino acids: CATSRTRASEQFF. DNA of the CDR3: TGTGCCACCAGCAGAACAAGGGCTAGCGAGCAGTTCTTC.

This clonotype has a count of ten or more. This chain joins TRBV20-1 and TRBJ1-1; 9 nucleotides agree with TRBD1. Germline V gene lookup returns CDR1 DFQATT and CDR2 SNEGSKA (reference sequence). The CDR3 covers 14 residues. J lost 5 bases, V lost 1 base, and 5 bases had no gene match. This CDR3 reads CSARGGTGRTEAFF. In nucleotides, the CDR3 is TGCAGTGCTAGAGGGGGGACAGGGAGGACTGAAGCTTTCTTT.

This clonotype has at least ten counts. The rearrangement links TRBV29-1 to TRBJ1-2; TRBD1 is a possible D gene (5 bases). The CDR3 loop spans 15 amino acids. The V and J ends lost 1 base and 2 bases respectively, with 14 bases between them. CDR1 SQVTM and CDR2 ANQGSEA come from the germline V gene. The CDR3 region has the DNA TGCAGCGTTGAAGCCGGATCGGCAGGGAACTATGGCTACACCTTC. This codes for CSVEAGSAGNYGYTF.

The rearrangement links TRBV18 to TRBJ1-1; D not resolved. From germline, CDR1 is KGHSH and CDR2 LQKENI. V lost 1 base, J lost 0 bases, and 9 bases lay in between. This CDR3 contains 15 residues. CDR3 DNA: TGTGCCAGCTCACCACTAGGAGCCTTGAACACTGAAGCTTTCTTT. Translation: CASSPLGALNTEAFF.

This chain connects TRBV7-6 to TRBJ2-2; 9 nucleotides align to TRBD1. The CDR3 length is 14 residues. V was clipped by 5 bases and J by 7 bases; unmatched bases: 5. From germline, CDR1 is SGHVS and CDR2 FNYEAQ. CDR3: CASSDGQGIGELFF. The CDR3 region has the DNA TGTGCCAGCAGCGACGGACAGGGGATCGGGGAGCTGTTTTTT. Complete variable domain (other parts from reference TRBV7-6 and TRBJ2-2): GAGVSQSPRYKVTKRGQDVALRCDPISGHVSLYWYRQALGQGPEFLTYFNYEAQQDKSGLPNDRFSAERPEGSISTLTIQRTEQRDSAMYRCASSDGQGIGELFFGEGSRLTVL.

There are many counts of this clonotype. The chain carries TRBV9 and TRBJ2-1; TRBD2 aligns across 8 bases. The CDR3 covers 14 residues. After removal of 0 bases from V and 11 bases from J, the junction contained 7 bases not matched to a gene. CDR1 SGDLS and CDR2 YYNGEE come from the germline V gene. In DNA form, the CDR3 reads TGTGCCAGCAGCGTAGCGGGGGGGCGGGGGCAGCAGTTCTTC. Its translation is CASSVAGGRGQQFF.

Many counts were recorded for this clonotype. The genes are TRBV6-5 and TRBJ1-2, with TRBD1 identical over 10 bases. The length of the CDR3 is 13 residues. V was clipped by 2 bases and J by 8 bases; unmatched bases: 2. CDR1 is MNHEY and CDR2 is SVGAGI in the germline V gene. CDR3 in amino acids: CASSYGQGDGYTF. CDR3 coding DNA: TGTGCCAGCAGTTACGGACAGGGGGACGGCTACACCTTC.

This clonotype came up many times. J is TRBJ1-5 and V is TRBV29-1; D is ambiguous. V shed 4 bases and J shed 1 base, with 8 bases lying between them. CDR3 length equals 13 residues. Germline V gene data show CDR1 as SQVTM and CDR2 as ANQGSEA. CDR3 sequence (DNA): TGCAGCGTTGGGGAGGCCAGCAATCAGCCCCAGCATTTT. It codes for CSVGEASNQPQHF.

Ten or more counts support this clonotype. The chain has TRBV12-3 or TRBV12-4 and TRBJ2-7, with D perhaps TRBD2 (6 bases). V gave up 5 bases and J gave up 2 bases, with 13 bases separating them. This CDR3 contains 14 residues. The CDR3 nucleotides are TGTGCCAGCAGTCCCGTCGGAGGGGCCTACGAGCAGTACTTC. Protein product: CASSPVGGAYEQYF.

This clonotype was seen many times. The chain has TRBV6-1 and TRBJ1-1; 8 nucleotides line up with TRBD1. The V gene's germline CDR1 is MNHNS and CDR2 SASEGT. The CDR3 contains 16 residues. J was trimmed by 10 bases and V by 6 bases; bases with no gene match: 19. The CDR3 region has the DNA TGTGCCAGCAGCCCTAGACAGGGGTTCGGCGCAATAGTAGCTTTCTTT. Residues: CASSPRQGFGAIVAFF.

This clonotype was recorded many times. The chain is built from TRBV3-1 and TRBJ1-5; 10 nucleotides align to TRBD1. Losses at the gene ends were 4 bases for V and 0 bases for J; bases not matched to a gene: 6. This CDR3 region has 17 residues. Per the germline V gene, CDR1 is LGHDT and CDR2 is YNNKEL (reference sequence). The CDR3 DNA reads as TGTGCCAGCAGCCCGGGACAGGGGAGTTATAGCAATCAGCCCCAGCATTTT. Translated, it gives CASSPGQGSYSNQPQHF.

This clonotype was counted many times. The chain carries TRBV20-1 and TRBJ2-1, with D maybe TRBD1 (5 bases). Germline V gene lookup returns CDR1 DFQATT and CDR2 SNEGSKA (reference sequence). This CDR3 is built from 13 residues. The V end was cut by 6 bases, the J end by 5 bases, with 14 bases between. CDR3 bases: TGCAGTGCCCGACAGTTTGGGGACAATGAGCAGTTCTTC. Translated, it gives CSARQFGDNEQFF.

V is TRBV7-9 and J is TRBJ1-2; weak D call: TRBD1 (5 bases). The CDR3 has 13 residues. Germline assignment: CDR1 SEHNR and CDR2 FQNEAQ (reference sequence). V was shortened by 5 bases and J by 4 bases, with 11 bases between the two germline ends. CDR3 amino acids: CASSKDTRYGYTF. The CDR3 DNA reads as TGTGCCAGCAGCAAGGACACCCGCTATGGCTACACCTTC.

This clonotype appeared many times. The genes are TRBV20-1 and TRBJ2-2, with 7 bases that match TRBD2. This CDR3 contains 15 residues. The V segment lost 1 base and the J segment 4 bases; nucleotides outside the gene matches: 6. Looked up from germline, CDR1 is DFQATT and CDR2 is SNEGSKA (reference sequence). CDR3 in DNA: TGCAGTGCTAGAGTGCTAGCGGCGGCCACCGGGGAGCTGTTTTTT. It translates to CSARVLAAATGELFF.

This clonotype was observed at least ten times. The chain carries TRBV20-1 and TRBJ2-1; D is possibly TRBD1 (5 bases). CDR1 DFQATT and CDR2 SNEGSKA come from the germline V gene (reference sequence). The CDR3 extends over 16 amino acids. V dropped 5 bases and J dropped 1 base, with 18 bases sitting between them. CDR3 amino acids: CSALTLRVWSYNEQFF. Here the CDR3 DNA reads TGCAGTGCTCTCACCCTCAGGGTCTGGTCCTACAATGAGCAGTTCTTC.